This T cell receptor beta chain was found in a study of cytomegalovirus exposure and HLA in healthy donors. General study points: As confirmed in vitro, a few CMV-associated chains were specific for CMV antigens. Using the classifier, cytomegalovirus status was reportedly diagnosed with high specificity and sensitivity.

The donors were part of the validation cohort of 95 to 150 subjects. That cohort was separate from the first cohort, which comprised 700 or so subjects. Trimming left V 4 bases short and J 1 base short, with 7 bases between. The germline gives CDR1 MRHNA, CDR2 SNTAGT. The CDR3 totals 13 residues. The repertoire was sequenced with immunoSEQ multiplex PCR; TCRdb's copy has only in-frame clones and lacks some. The top ten hold approximately 0.88% of the sample, which has about 280,000 clones, roughly 88% seen once. In regard to this clone: Its antigen remains unidentified.

The chain employs TRBV6-4 and TRBJ1-1; no definite D call. The sequenced sample consisted of PBMCs. The source of this sequence is a woman between 18 and 29 years old in good health and CMV-seronegative. The CDR3 DNA reads as TGTGCCAGCAGTGTTTCGGGGAACACTGAAGCTTTCTTT. Amino acid sequence: CASSVSGNTEAFF.